A selection of T cell receptor beta chains follows, all from one sample in a study of cytomegalovirus exposure and HLA in healthy donors. TCRdb's table, derived via immunoSEQ multiplex PCR, lists solely in-frame clones and lacks some. The sample has roughly 150,000 clones, about three quarters seen once. Input material: PBMCs. The origin of the receptors is a male donor in good health and CMV-seronegative. CDR3s include the opening cysteine and the closing phenylalanine or tryptophan. The order of the fields is CDR3 protein, J gene, V gene.

CDR3: CASSTDRGYGYTF
J: TRBJ1-2
V: TRBV6-1

CDR3: CASSLRGSREKLFF
J: TRBJ1-4
V: TRBV5-4

CDR3: CASSTRDRGYYGYTF
J: TRBJ1-2
V: TRBV27

CDR3: CASSLITGSNNEQFF
J: TRBJ2-1
V: TRBV5-4

CDR3: CASSLPGQGGGYTF
J: TRBJ1-2
V: TRBV19

CDR3: CSSSLSSGTGTYEQYF
J: TRBJ2-7
V: TRBV7-9

CDR3: CSVVTGLHSYEQYF
J: TRBJ2-7
V: TRBV29-1

CDR3: CASSLVAGAGEQYF
J: TRBJ2-5
V: TRBV5-1

CDR3: CASSNAGHGTEAFF
J: TRBJ1-1
V: TRBV6-6

CDR3: CASSLTPGTGPDYGYTF
J: TRBJ1-2
V: TRBV5-1

CDR3: CSVETGGSGANVLTF
J: TRBJ2-6
V: TRBV29-1

CDR3: CASSLGARAGGAFF
J: TRBJ1-1
V: TRBV7-2

CDR3: CAWSPGGPYEQYF
J: .
V: TRBV30

CDR3: CASSGTVPGEQYF
J: TRBJ2-5
V: TRBV2

CDR3: CASQKDYRESYGYTF
J: TRBJ1-2
V: TRBV2

CDR3: CSSSPSDRGAFF
J: TRBJ1-1
V: TRBV7-9

CDR3: CASSPGLNTEAFF
J: TRBJ1-1
V: TRBV7-3

CDR3: CASTKNYDRGVEQYF
J: TRBJ2-7
V: TRBV6-5

CDR3: CASGKTELSNYGYTF
J: TRBJ1-2
V: TRBV19

CDR3: CAISDQVTQETQYF
J: TRBJ2-5
V: TRBV10-3

CDR3: CASSLASGGADTQYF
J: TRBJ2-3
V: TRBV7-9

CDR3: CASRDFPGAFF
J: TRBJ1-1
V: TRBV2

CDR3: CAWSPGVLTAQHF
J: TRBJ1-5
V: TRBV30

CDR3: CASSQELAGDYNEQFF
J: TRBJ2-1
V: TRBV4-1

CDR3: CASSVVGGPSYEQFF
J: TRBJ2-1
V: TRBV9

CDR3: CASSFSKGMTEAFF
J: TRBJ1-1
V: TRBV11-2

CDR3: CASSLVGSGSYNEQFF
J: TRBJ2-1
V: TRBV7-2

CDR3: CAWSGTYTGELFF
J: TRBJ2-2
V: TRBV30

CDR3: CASSQRGGTDTQYF
J: TRBJ2-3
V: TRBV19

CDR3: CASSIVSGGKGTQYF
J: TRBJ2-3
V: TRBV11-3

CDR3: CASSRQGANNSPLHF
J: TRBJ1-6
V: TRBV19

CDR3: CASSQGRGPTYEQYF
J: TRBJ2-7
V: TRBV14

CDR3: CAWSFRLAGPYEQYF
J: TRBJ2-7
V: TRBV30

CDR3: CATSRGGSREVHEQFF
J: TRBJ2-1
V: TRBV15

CDR3: CASSGTGQGRTEAFF
J: TRBJ1-1
V: TRBV6-5

CDR3: CASSPQGFTEAFF
J: TRBJ1-1
V: TRBV5-1

CDR3: CASSTSGSPEAISYNEQFF
J: TRBJ2-1
V: TRBV2

CDR3: CASSREGLYNEQFF
J: TRBJ2-1
V: TRBV6-5

CDR3: CASSERTGFRTGELFF
J: TRBJ2-2
V: TRBV2

CDR3: CASSLADRAREQFF
J: TRBJ2-1
V: TRBV7-3

CDR3: CASSDQGGHEQFF
J: TRBJ2-1
V: TRBV6-1

CDR3: CASSLSEDTEAFF
J: TRBJ1-1
V: TRBV5-1

CDR3: CASKQGAHNEQFF
J: TRBJ2-1
V: TRBV6-4

CDR3: CASSPTGDWTEAFF
J: TRBJ1-1
V: TRBV5-1

CDR3: CASSYSLAMNTEAFF
J: TRBJ1-1
V: TRBV6-5